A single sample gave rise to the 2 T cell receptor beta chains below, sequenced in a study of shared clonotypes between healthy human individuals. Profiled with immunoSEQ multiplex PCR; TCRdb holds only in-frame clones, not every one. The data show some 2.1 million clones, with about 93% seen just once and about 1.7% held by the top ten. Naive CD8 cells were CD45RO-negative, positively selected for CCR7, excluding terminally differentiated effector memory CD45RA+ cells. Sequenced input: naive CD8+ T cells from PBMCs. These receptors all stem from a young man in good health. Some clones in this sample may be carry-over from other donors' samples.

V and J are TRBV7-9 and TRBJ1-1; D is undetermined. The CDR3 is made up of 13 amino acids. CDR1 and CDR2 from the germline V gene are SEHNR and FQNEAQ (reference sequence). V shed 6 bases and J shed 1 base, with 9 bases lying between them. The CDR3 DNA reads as TGTGCCAGCAGATCAGGACCGAACACTGAAGCTTTCTTT. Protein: CASRSGPNTEAFF.

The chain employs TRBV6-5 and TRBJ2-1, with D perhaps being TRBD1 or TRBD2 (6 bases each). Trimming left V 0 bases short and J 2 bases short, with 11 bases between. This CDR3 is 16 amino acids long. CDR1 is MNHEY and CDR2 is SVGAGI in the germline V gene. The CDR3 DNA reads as TGTGCCAGCAGTTACTCGTGGAGGGACACCTACAATGAGCAGTTCTTC. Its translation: CASSYSWRDTYNEQFF.